This entry lists 20 T cell receptor beta chains sequenced from one sample in a study of sequential checkpoint blockade in melanoma. Some clones are missing from TCRdb's copy, which holds only in-frame ones; the method was immunoSEQ multiplex PCR. The profile shows some 26,000 clones, 60% to 80% of them singletons. Treatment here: randomized to nivolumab then ipilimumab (arm A) or the reverse (arm B). The source was CD8+ T cells sorted from blood (inferred from file names), collected from a patient given nivolumab and ipilimumab in sequence. These receptors originate from a human donor with melanoma.

The chain carries TRBV6-6 and TRBJ2-7; D is unclear. V lost 2 bases, J lost 5 bases, and 4 bases lay in between. This CDR3 comprises 11 residues. Germline V gene lookup returns CDR1 MNHNY and CDR2 SVGAGI (reference sequence). The CDR3 bases are TGTGCCAGCAGTTACGCGAACGAGCAGTACTTC. It is translated as CASSYANEQYF.

This clone was found a few times. The chain joins TRBV5-3 to TRBJ1-2; 9 bases are shared with TRBD1. TRBV5-3 is annotated as an ORF whose role is uncertain. V dropped 8 bases and J dropped 2; count of bases not matched to a gene: 10. This CDR3 has 15 amino acids. The chain's CDR3 is CASNHGQGMNYGYTF. The CDR3 nucleotides are TGTGCCAGCAACCACGGACAGGGGATGAACTATGGCTACACCTTC.

The J gene is TRBJ2-7, the V gene TRBV5-1; D might be TRBD2 (5 bases). The CDR3 spans 15 residues. Germline CDR1 is SGHRS and CDR2 is YFSETQ. The V and J ends lost 0 bases and 5 bases respectively, with 15 bases between them. The CDR3 protein is CASSLVGLLVHEQYF. CDR3 DNA sequence: TGCGCCAGCAGCTTGGTGGGGTTACTAGTGCACGAGCAGTACTTC.

The chain recombines TRBV7-8 with TRBJ2-7; tentatively, D is TRBD1 (5 bases). The CDR3 covers 13 residues. In germline, CDR1 is SGHVS, CDR2 FQNEAQ. V lost 2 bases to trimming and J lost 3 bases, with 8 bases between them. The CDR3: CASSLRGNYEQYF. The CDR3 DNA is TGTGCCAGCAGCTTAAGGGGCAACTACGAGCAGTACTTC.

The chain combines TRBV4-3 with TRBJ1-2, with D unclear. Germline V gene lookup returns CDR1 LGHNA and CDR2 YSLEER. This CDR3 has 15 amino acids. The ends were cut back, 4 bases at V and 2 bases at J, with 14 bases in the middle. The chain's CDR3 is CASSRRRTGNYGYTF. The CDR3 DNA follows: TGCGCCAGCAGCCGCCGTAGGACGGGGAACTATGGCTACACCTTC.

V and J are TRBV7-2 and TRBJ2-1; 8 nucleotides align to TRBD1. Germline V gene lookup returns CDR1 SGHTA and CDR2 FQGNSA. J lost 8 bases, V lost 5 bases, and 5 bases had no gene match. CDR3 length: 13 amino acids. The DNA for the CDR3 is TGTGCCAGCAGCCAACTGACAGGGGATGAGCAGTTCTTC. It translates to CASSQLTGDEQFF.

CDR3 DNA sequence: TGTGCCAGTATCTGGACAGGGGGCACTGAAGCTTTCTTT. The encoded protein is CASIWTGGTEAFF. The chain couples TRBV19 to TRBJ1-1; 10 bases line up with TRBD1. V gave up 7 bases and J gave up 4 bases; unmatched junction bases: 3. The germline V gene encodes CDR1 LNHDA and CDR2 SQIVND (reference sequence). The CDR3 has 13 amino acids.

The gene calls are TRBV19 and TRBJ2-1; D call uncertain. V was shortened by 5 bases and J by 4 bases, with 15 bases between the two germline ends. The CDR3 contains 15 residues. Germline loops: CDR1 LNHDA, CDR2 SQIVND (reference sequence). CDR3: CASSPSSSSYNEQFF. DNA for the CDR3: TGTGCCAGTAGTCCCTCTTCATCCAGTTACAATGAGCAGTTCTTC.

The chain employs TRBV28 and TRBJ2-7; D gene unclear. The ends were cut back, 3 bases at V and 3 bases at J, with 3 bases in the middle. The CDR3 has 11 residues. Germline V gene data show CDR1 as MDHEN and CDR2 as SYDVKM. In DNA form, the CDR3 reads TGTGCCAGCAGTTTCAGCTACGAGCAGTACTTC. This sequence encodes CASSFSYEQYF. Filled out from reference TRBV28 and TRBJ2-7, the complete variable domain reads DVKVTQSSRYLVKRTGEKVFLECVQDMDHENMFWYRQDPGLGLRLIYFSYDVKMKEKGDIPEGYSVSREKKERFSLILESASTNQTSMYLCASSFSYEQYFGPGTRLTVT.

This chain uses TRBV5-4 with TRBJ2-7, with D maybe TRBD2 (5 bases). The CDR3 is made up of 12 amino acids. Germline V gene sequence: CDR1 SGHNT, CDR2 YYREEE (reference sequence). V shed 4 bases and J shed 4 bases, with 9 bases lying between them. DNA of the CDR3: TGTGCCAGCAGCCGGACTGGATACGAGCAGTACTTC. Its translation is CASSRTGYEQYF.

The genes are TRBV11-2 and TRBJ1-1; D is undetermined. The CDR3 is 15 amino acids. The V and J ends lost 1 base and 1 base respectively, with 10 bases between them. Germline CDR1 SGHAT, CDR2 FQNNGV. The CDR3 DNA is TGTGCCAGCAGCTTAGTCGAGGGTGGGAACACTGAAGCTTTCTTT. Translating gives CASSLVEGGNTEAFF.

This rearrangement joins TRBV7-9 to TRBJ2-1, with 7 bases aligning to TRBD2. V shed 4 bases, J shed 0 bases, and the junction held 3 bases outside the gene matches. The germline gives CDR1 SEHNR, CDR2 FQNEAQ (reference sequence). The CDR3 has 15 amino acids. In nucleotides, the CDR3 is TGTGCCAGCAGCTCTAGCGGATTCTCCTACAATGAGCAGTTCTTC. It translates to CASSSSGFSYNEQFF.

The rearrangement joins TRBV13 to TRBJ2-7, with 10 nucleotides matching TRBD1. This CDR3 is 14 amino acids long. Germline V CDR1 and CDR2: PRHDT, FYEKMQ (reference sequence). With 4 bases clipped from V and 2 bases from J, the junction kept 2 bases outside the gene matches. CDR3 nucleotide sequence: TGTGCCAGCAGCTCCGGGACAGGGGCCTACGAGCAGTACTTC. It translates to CASSSGTGAYEQYF.

The rearrangement uses TRBV4-3 and TRBJ2-1, with TRBD2 matching over 13 bases. The V segment lost 0 bases and the J segment 9 bases; nucleotides outside the gene matches: 11. The CDR3 extends over 18 amino acids. The V gene's germline CDR1 is LGHNA and CDR2 YSLEER. DNA of the CDR3: TGCGCCAGCAGCCAAGATCTCCTCACTAGCGGGGGGGCCCTTGAGCAGTTCTTC. Translated: CASSQDLLTSGGALEQFF.

The chain couples TRBV6-5 to TRBJ1-2, with D possibly TRBD1 on 5 matching bases. This CDR3 is built from 15 residues. Germline CDR1 MNHEY, CDR2 SVGAGI. Trimming cost V 7 bases and J 4 bases, with 19 bases left between them. The CDR3 sequence: CASNPQGGQSYGYTF. CDR3 sequence (DNA): TGTGCCAGCAATCCTCAGGGCGGTCAAAGCTATGGCTACACCTTC.

This clone was picked up a small number of times. The V gene is TRBV12-5, the J gene TRBJ1-1; no definite D call. V lost 5 bases and J lost 1, with 17 bases in between. In germline, CDR1 is LGHNT, CDR2 FRNRAP. This CDR3 contains 16 residues. The CDR3 reads CASGNFAGMGNTEAFF. CDR3 DNA: TGTGCTAGTGGTAACTTCGCGGGGATGGGGAACACTGAAGCTTTCTTT.

The chain employs TRBV7-2 and TRBJ2-7, with 8 bases matching TRBD1. The CDR3 sequence is 15 residues long. Per germline, CDR1 SGHTA and CDR2 FQGNSA. J lost 5 bases, V lost 5 bases, and 11 bases had no gene match. In DNA form, the CDR3 reads TGTGCCAGCAGCCTTCAATTGGCAGGGGGCCACGAGCAGTACTTC. This codes for CASSLQLAGGHEQYF.

This sequence joins TRBV19 and TRBJ2-7; D might be TRBD2 (6 bases). Trimming shortened V by 11 bases and J by 8 bases, and 28 bases separated the two germline ends. CDR1 is LNHDA, CDR2 SQIVND, per germline (reference sequence). This CDR3 has 15 amino acids. The CDR3, as DNA: TGTGCCTTAAAGCCTGGACTAACTCATACTCTCAAGCAGTACTTC. Translating it yields CALKPGLTHTLKQYF.

The genes are TRBV12-1 and TRBJ1-5. TRBV12-1 is reported as a pseudogene. The length of the CDR3 is 16 residues. In DNA form, the CDR3 reads TGTGCCAGCAGCTTTGCGGGGGGGCAGAGAGGCCAGCCCCAGCATTTT. Translation: CASSFAGGQRGQPQHF.

The chain has TRBV9 and TRBJ1-1; 7 nucleotides align to TRBD1. The CDR3 length is 16 residues. The germline V gene has CDR1 SGDLS and CDR2 YYNGEE. V trimming: 3 bases; J trimming: 0 bases; junction bases outside the gene matches: 8. CDR3 DNA: TGTGCCAGCAGCGACCTACAGGGACAGATGAACACTGAAGCTTTCTTT. It translates to CASSDLQGQMNTEAFF.